Here is one TCR beta chain with its context. Its recognized antigen is unknown. Qualities for individual bases were not recorded, and no much larger clone is one base off. Each collaborating institution followed its own protocols to collect whole blood in K2EDTA tubes. For TCRbeta analysis, collaborators shipped samples as frozen whole blood, isolated PBMCs, or DNA extracted from either of those sample types. Trimming accounts for 2 bases at V and 7 bases at J, while the number of junction bases matched to no gene is 10. The CDR3 spans 16 residues, from the cysteine through the phenylalanine. The DNA shown is the 48-base CDR3, in frame from base 1. CDR1 and CDR2 were assigned from the germline V gene as MDHEN and SYDVKM. The source of the sample is a study of blood T cell repertoires in COVID-19 (dated by TCRdb to 2019 to 2021). About the full investigation: Samples from collaborators originated in the United States, Italy and Spain and spanned both the acute and convalescent phases of COVID-19. The samples were drawn from the first 160 participants of the ongoing ImmuneRACE study and from about 1,200 subjects provided by 6 global collaborators. The material from the prospective study consisted of cDNA or gDNA derived from T cells, B-cell-depleted T cells, or PBMCs. Sample metadata almost always included a de-identified subject ID, COVID-19 status, age in years and sex. The repertoires were released in a freely available public database intended as a resource for research on the immune response to SARS-CoV-2. Where HLA class I and class II types were available, the types were taken from metadata supplied by the sample provider, not from assay-based typing. Deeply sampled blood TCRbeta repertoires from subjects exposed to, actively infected with, or recovered from COVID-19 were included in the dataset. Study-level results and caveats: Clinical and demographic metadata were provided uncurated, with the amount varying by source and participant.

The immunoSEQ Assay, a bias-controlled multiplex PCR, was used to amplify TCRbeta CDR3 regions from genomic DNA. For the original study's pipeline: Nucleated cell counts per sample were estimated from amplification of reference gene primers within the assay. To quantify the absolute abundance of each unique TCRbeta CDR3 rearrangement, sequence reads were collapsed and filtered. For each sample, productive Simpson clonality was calculated as the square root of Simpson's diversity index across productive rearrangements. TCRdb re-hosts the immuneACCESS table, in-frame sequences only. Its copies lack some clones; in the studies checked, an unresolved V gene accounts for under half of them, and the cause for the rest is not known. V, J and clone size were drawn from that table, and D and trimming were deduced from the DNA. For this sample there are more than 95,000 clones; 70% to 90% appear just once. The top ten clonotypes cover about 4% of the sample.

This chain is built from TRBV28 and TRBJ1-5; 8 junctional bases match TRBD1. This sequence originates from a woman between 50 and 59 years old with acute or convalescent COVID-19. The sequencing sample was made of peripheral blood. In nucleotide form, the sequence is TGTGCCAGCAGTTTAAGACAGGGGATTTCTAGACAGCCCCAGCATTTT. Translated, it reads CASSLRQGISRQPQHF.